This TCR beta chain was captured in a study of T cells in Graves' hyperthyroidism and ophthalmopathy. The table lists this clonotype with many counts. The CDR3 contains 18 residues. J gave up 0 bases and V 2 bases, and 7 bases lay outside the gene matches. Germline V gene data show CDR1 as DFQATT and CDR2 as SNEGSKA (reference sequence). Authors of the study amplified TCR beta CDR3 regions from RNA transcripts. Researchers ran a first-round RT-PCR on the TCR CDR3 using the HTBI primer set. MiXCR was run by TCRdb on the multiplex PCR reads, yielding one entry per CDR3 protein. The profile shows about 700,000 distinct CDR3 sequences, roughly 15% of them singletons.

The gene calls are TRBV20-1 and TRBJ2-1; 13 bases match TRBD2. This TCR was sampled from a woman between 18 and 29 years old with Graves' hyperthyroidism. Material for sequencing was blood. In DNA form, the CDR3 reads TGCAGTGCTAGACCGGGACTAGCGGGACCCAGCTCCTACAATGAGCAGTTCTTC. The encoded protein is CSARPGLAGPSSYNEQFF.